Below, 6 T cell receptor beta chains from the same sample are listed, as sequenced in a study of response to subunit inactivated influenza vaccine. TCRdb ran MiXCR on the RT-PCR reads and lists one entry per CDR3 protein. This table has approximately 570,000 distinct CDR3 sequences, around 8% appearing once. The sample was PBMCs from blood, taken roughly 24 months after vaccination. The receptors were gathered from a man aged 50 to 75 who received an inactivated influenza vaccine.

The rearrangement uses TRBV3-1 and TRBJ2-1, with 9 bases aligning to TRBD1. V dropped 0 bases and J dropped 9; count of bases not matched to a gene: 6. There are 15 residues in the CDR3. Germline values: CDR1 LGHDT, CDR2 YNNKEL (reference sequence). As DNA, the CDR3 is TGTGCCAGCAGCCAAGAGGGACAGGGCCATGGTGAGCAGTTCTTC. Translated: CASSQEGQGHGEQFF.

The V and J genes are TRBV9 and TRBJ2-1, with 7 positions matching TRBD2. CDR3 size: 15 residues. J was trimmed by 2 bases and V by 4 bases; bases with no gene match: 6. Germline CDR1 SGDLS, CDR2 YYNGEE. The CDR3 region is CASSPSGEPYNEQFF. In nucleotides, the CDR3 is TGTGCCAGCAGCCCAAGCGGGGAGCCCTACAATGAGCAGTTCTTC.

This clonotype has just a few counts. This chain uses TRBV6-2 or TRBV6-3 with TRBJ2-3, with TRBD1 as a possible D gene (5 bases). Germline V gene data show CDR1 as MNHEY and CDR2 as SVGEGT. Trimming left V 10 bases short and J 2 bases short, with 19 bases between. There are 15 residues in the CDR3. CDR3: CAISLVGAPTDTQYF. CDR3 sequence (DNA): TGTGCCATCTCCCTCGTTGGGGCCCCCACAGATACGCAGTATTTT.

This clonotype appeared a few times. The genes are TRBV27 and TRBJ2-7; TRBD1 aligns across 7 bases. J gave up 3 bases and V 6 bases, and 5 bases lay outside the gene matches. The CDR3 is made up of 13 amino acids. Germline V gene lookup returns CDR1 MNHEY and CDR2 SMNVEV (reference sequence). The CDR3 region has the DNA TGTGCCAGCAGGACCGGGACAGTCTACGAGCAGTACTTC. Amino acids: CASRTGTVYEQYF.

The table lists this clonotype with many counts. This rearrangement joins TRBV12-3 or TRBV12-4 to TRBJ1-6; D gene uncertain. The CDR3 runs to 13 residues. Trimming pared 7 bases from V and 8 bases from J, leaving 12 bases between. DNA of the CDR3: TGTGCCAGCAAGGTTCAAAAAGATTCACCCCTCCACTTT. It codes for CASKVQKDSPLHF.

This clonotype was counted at least ten times. The rearrangement uses TRBV3-1 and TRBJ2-2, with 7 bases matching TRBD1. This CDR3 spans 14 amino acids. V lost 6 bases to trimming and J lost 3 bases; unmatched junction nucleotides: 4. CDR1 LGHDT and CDR2 YNNKEL come from the germline V gene (reference sequence). CDR3 DNA sequence: TGTGCCAGCAGTCTACAGGGGCACACCGGGGAGCTGTTTTTT. It codes for CASSLQGHTGELFF. Based on the CDR3 plus reference TRBV3-1 and TRBJ2-2, the full variable domain is DTAVSQTPKYLVTQMGNDKSIKCEQNLGHDTMYWYKQDSKKFLKIMFSYNNKELIINETVPNRFSPKSPDKAHLNLHINSLELGDSAVYFCASSLQGHTGELFFGEGSRLTVL.